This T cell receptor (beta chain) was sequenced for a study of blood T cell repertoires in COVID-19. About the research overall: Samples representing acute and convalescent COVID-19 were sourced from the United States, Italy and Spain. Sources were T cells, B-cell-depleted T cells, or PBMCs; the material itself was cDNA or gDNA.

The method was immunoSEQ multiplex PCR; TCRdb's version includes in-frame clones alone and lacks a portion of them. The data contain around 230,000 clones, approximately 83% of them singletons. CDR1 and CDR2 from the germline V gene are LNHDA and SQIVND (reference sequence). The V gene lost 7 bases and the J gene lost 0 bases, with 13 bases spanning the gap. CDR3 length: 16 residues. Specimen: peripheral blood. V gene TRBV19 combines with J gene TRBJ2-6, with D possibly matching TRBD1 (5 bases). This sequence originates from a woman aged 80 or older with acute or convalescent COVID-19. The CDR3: CASTGRAISGANVLTF. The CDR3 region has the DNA TGTGCCAGTACGGGCAGGGCAATCTCTGGGGCCAACGTCCTGACTTTC.